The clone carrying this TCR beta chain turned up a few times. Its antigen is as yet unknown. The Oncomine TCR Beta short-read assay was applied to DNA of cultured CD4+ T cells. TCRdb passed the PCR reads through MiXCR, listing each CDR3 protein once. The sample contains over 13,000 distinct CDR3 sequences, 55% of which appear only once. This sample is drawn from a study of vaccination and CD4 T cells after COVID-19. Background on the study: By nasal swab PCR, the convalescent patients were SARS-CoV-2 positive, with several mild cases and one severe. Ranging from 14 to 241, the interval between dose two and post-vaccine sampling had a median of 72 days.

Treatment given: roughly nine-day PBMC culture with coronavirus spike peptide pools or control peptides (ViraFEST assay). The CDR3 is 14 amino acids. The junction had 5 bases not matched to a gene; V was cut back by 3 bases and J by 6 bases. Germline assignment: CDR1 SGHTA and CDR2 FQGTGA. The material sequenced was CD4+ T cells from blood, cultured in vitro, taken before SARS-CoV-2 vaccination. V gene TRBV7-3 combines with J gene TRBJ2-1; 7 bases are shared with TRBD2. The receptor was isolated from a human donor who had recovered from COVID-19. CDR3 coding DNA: TGTGCCAGCAGCTTTGCGGGAGTGGGCAATGAGCAGTTCTTC. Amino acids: CASSFAGVGNEQFF.